The table lists the clone carrying this TCR beta chain with a few counts. Tagging with unique molecular identifiers was a feature of the TCR beta cDNA libraries. TCRdb processed the PCR reads anew with MiXCR; each CDR3 protein has one entry. The table lists around 440,000 distinct CDR3 sequences, approximately 45% of them singletons, with 12% in the top ten. The record originates from a study of post-analysis software for immune sequencing data. Sample: blood. The source is a girl between 10 and 17 years old with multiple sclerosis.

CDR3 residues: CASSSGGRGQETQYF. The CDR3 DNA sequence: TGCGCCAGCAGTTCAGGAGGGAGGGGGCAAGAGACCCAGTACTTC. This rearrangement joins TRBV5-1 to TRBJ2-5; TRBD2 might be the D (7 bases). Germline values: CDR1 SGHRS, CDR2 YFSETQ. The V end lost 5 bases, the J end lost 2 bases, and 16 bases lay between the germline ends. CDR3 length: 15 amino acids. Full variable domain (rest looked up from reference TRBV5-1 and TRBJ2-5): KAGVTQTPRYLIKTRGQQVTLSCSPISGHRSVSWYQQTPGQGLQFLFEYFSETQRNKGNFPGRFSGRQFSNSRSEMNVSTLELGDSALYLCASSSGGRGQETQYFGPGTRLLVL.